Described below is a single T cell receptor beta chain sequence and its context. The data derive from a study of blood T cell repertoires in COVID-19. Study in general: Sites across the United States, Italy and Spain contributed samples from acute and convalescent COVID-19. T cells, B-cell-depleted T cells, or PBMCs provided the cDNA or gDNA that served as material.

V lost 5 bases, J lost 7 bases, and 4 bases lay in between. Germline assignment: CDR1 SGHTS and CDR2 YDEGEE. The CDR3 has 10 residues. Authors' analysis steps: For nucleated cells, counts were estimated from reference gene primer amplification. The data were produced by immunoSEQ multiplex PCR, yet TCRdb's version contains in-frame clones alone and is incomplete. That table gives V, J and clone size, and the DNA gave D and trimming. The sample lists 15,000 to 20,000 clones; 91% were seen once. The clonotype originates from a human donor in a cohort sampled during active COVID-19. The chain uses TRBV5-8 and TRBJ2-1; D is unresolved. Specimen: peripheral blood. The CDR3: CASRRNEQFF. DNA of the CDR3: TGTGCCAGCAGGAGGAATGAGCAGTTCTTC.